Below, 10 T cell receptor beta chains from the same sample are listed, as sequenced in a study of cytomegalovirus exposure and HLA in healthy donors. Amplification used 60 Vbeta primers and 13 Jbeta primers. Sequenced by immunoSEQ multiplex PCR; TCRdb stores in-frame clones only, minus some. The repertoire has roughly 200,000 clones, 70% to 85% of them found once; the top ten carry roughly 0.58%. The sequenced sample was PBMCs. These receptors came from a woman in her 40s in good health and CMV-seronegative.

The V call is TRBV7-9, the J call TRBJ1-5; D might be TRBD1 (6 bases). This CDR3 region has 14 residues. V was pared by 5 bases and J by 0 bases, with 8 bases between. Germline CDR1 reads SEHNR; CDR2 reads FQNEAQ (reference sequence). The CDR3 DNA follows: TGTGCCAGCAGCACAGGGTATAGCAATCAGCCCCAGCATTTT. Amino acid sequence: CASSTGYSNQPQHF.

The rearrangement joins TRBV19 to TRBJ2-1; D might be TRBD2 (6 bases). Germline V gene sequence: CDR1 LNHDA, CDR2 SQIVND (reference sequence). CDR3 length: 15 amino acids. V dropped 6 bases and J dropped 0 bases, with 12 bases sitting between them. The CDR3 DNA reads as TGTGCCAGTAGCCAGCGGGTGCTCTCCTACAATGAGCAGTTCTTC. It codes for CASSQRVLSYNEQFF.

This chain links TRBV10-3 with TRBJ2-7, with D possibly TRBD1 on 5 matching bases. The V and J ends lost 4 bases and 1 base respectively, with 8 bases between them. CDR1 is ENHRY and CDR2 is SYGVKD in the germline V gene. This CDR3 is built from 13 residues. The CDR3 loop reads CAISVTVSYEQYF. DNA of the CDR3: TGTGCCATCAGTGTGACAGTATCCTACGAGCAGTACTTC.

V and J are TRBV11-1 and TRBJ2-7; 8 bases align to TRBD1. Germline lookup yields CDR1 SGHAT and CDR2 FQDESV (reference sequence). This CDR3 is 16 amino acids long. V lost 5 bases, J lost 4 bases, and 13 bases stayed unmatched. For the CDR3, the DNA is TGTGCCAGCAGCCAGGGATTTGGACAGGGTCTATACGAGCAGTACTTC. Translating it yields CASSQGFGQGLYEQYF.

The rearrangement links TRBV2 to TRBJ1-1; D is possibly TRBD1 (6 bases). Trimming took 10 bases from V and 4 from J, leaving 13 bases between them. CDR1 SNHLY and CDR2 FYNNEI come from the germline V gene. This CDR3 spans 12 amino acids. DNA for the CDR3: TGTGCCATCAGCAGGGGCGGCACTGAAGCTTTCTTT. This encodes CAISRGGTEAFF.

The chain uses TRBV7-3 and TRBJ1-1, with 9 nucleotides matching TRBD1. This CDR3 region has 13 residues. V lost 3 bases and J lost 11; bases outside the gene matches: 7. Germline CDR1 is SGHTA and CDR2 is FQGTGA. Here the CDR3 reads CASSFSGQGGAFF. The CDR3 nucleotides are TGTGCCAGCAGCTTCTCGGGACAGGGTGGCGCTTTCTTT. Based on the CDR3 plus reference TRBV7-3 and TRBJ1-1, the full variable domain is GAGVSQTPSNKVTEKGKYVELRCDPISGHTALYWYRQSLGQGPEFLIYFQGTGAADDSGLPNDRFFAVRPEGSVSTLKIQRTERGDSAVYLCASSFSGQGGAFFGQGTRLTVV.

The chain recombines TRBV19 with TRBJ1-6; possible D gene TRBD1, 6 bases. V lost 6 bases and J 3 bases, leaving 18 bases between the germline ends. The germline CDR1 and CDR2 sequences are LNHDA and SQIVND (reference sequence). The CDR3 is made up of 17 amino acids. CDR3 sequence reads: CASRISTTTGYNSPLHF. The CDR3 bases are TGTGCCAGTAGGATATCTACCACGACAGGCTATAATTCACCCCTCCACTTT.

V gene TRBV4-1 combines with J gene TRBJ1-3; D is possibly TRBD1 (5 bases). CDR1 is MGHRA and CDR2 is YSYEKL in the germline V gene. V dropped 4 bases and J dropped 2 bases, with 12 bases sitting between them. This CDR3 spans 15 amino acids. CDR3 bases: TGCGCCAGCAGCCCGACAGAAGTTGCTGGAAACACCATATATTTT. This encodes CASSPTEVAGNTIYF.

In this sample, this clone turned up a few times. CDR3 DNA sequence: TGTGCCAGCAGTCAGGCGGGAAGCGGGGAGCTGTTTTTT. Its translation is CASSQAGSGELFF. V gene TRBV27 combines with J gene TRBJ2-2; D is perhaps TRBD2 (6 bases). V lost 5 bases and J lost 7, with 11 bases in between. Germline V gene lookup returns CDR1 MNHEY and CDR2 SMNVEV (reference sequence). The CDR3 runs 13 residues.

The chain combines TRBV7-6 with TRBJ2-2, with 14 bases fitting TRBD2. The V segment lost 5 bases and the J segment 7 bases; nucleotides outside the gene matches: 24. The CDR3 spans 22 residues. From germline, CDR1 is SGHVS and CDR2 FNYEAQ. CDR3: CASSPRAATSGGATAGVGELFF. For the CDR3, the DNA is TGTGCCAGCAGCCCCCGTGCCGCGACTAGCGGGGGGGCAACAGCTGGCGTCGGGGAGCTGTTTTTT.